This T cell receptor beta chain was recovered during a study of T cells after yellow fever vaccination. General study findings and limits: Most primary-vaccination clones recurred post-booster (approximately 96% CD4, around 86% CD8). Contamination by abundant bulk-population clonotypes could be present in FACS-sorted repertoires. A small proportion of clonotypes was detected in both the CD4 and CD8 compartments.

In TCRdb, the 5' RACE reads were re-called with MiXCR into one record per CDR3 protein. The sample gives some 290,000 distinct CDR3 sequences, about 10% of which show up once; about 3% is in the top ten. This clonotype was counted only a few times. Its target is unknown. Germline V lookup: CDR1 SQVTM, CDR2 ANQGSEA. The CDR3 totals 13 residues. V was cut by 6 bases and J by 6 bases, with 17 bases left in between. V is TRBV29-1 and J is TRBJ1-1, with D possibly matching TRBD1 (6 bases). The sequence derives from a man younger than 35 who received the YFV17D yellow fever vaccine. The input for sequencing was CD4+ T cells sorted from PBMCs, taken 45 days after the yellow fever booster vaccination. Here the CDR3 reads CSVEYRVNPEAFF. CDR3 nucleotide sequence: TGCAGCGTGGAATACAGGGTAAACCCTGAAGCTTTCTTT.